This T cell receptor (beta chain) was observed in a study of graft-versus-host responses after intestinal transplantation. Overall study: Isolated intestinal, liver-intestinal, or multivisceral transplants had been given to the recipients.

From the graft tissue, intraepithelial and lamina propria lymphocytes were released through processing. Points from the study as a whole: Patients who carried graft-donor T cell macrochimerism also had high graft-versus-host to host-versus-graft clonal ratios in their allografts. Ileal or blood samples showed some GvH clones first, and such clones were also found in recipient marrow. Among circulating GvH clones, peak levels were associated with early post-transplant declines in HvG clones.

Worth noting for this clone: Antigen specificity is unknown.

This CDR3 spans 12 amino acids. Looked up from germline, CDR1 is MNHEY and CDR2 is SVGAGI. V was trimmed by 3 bases and J by 3 bases, leaving 6 bases between them. Profiling relied on immunoSEQ multiplex PCR, and the TCRdb table lists in-frame clones only, not all of them. The table has 9,600 or so clones, approximately 80% seen once; the top ten hold 20% to 25%. This clonotype was obtained from a human patient who received an intestinal transplant, so some T cells may come from the graft donor. This specimen was ileum tissue, taken roughly 470 days after intestinal transplantation. The gene calls are TRBV6-5 and TRBJ2-7; no reliable D call. In DNA form, the CDR3 reads TGTGCCAGCAGTTATAAGGGCTACGAGCAGTACTTC. This gives the protein CASSYKGYEQYF.